The clone carrying this TCR beta chain was seen many times. Its matching antigen is unknown. Synthesis of cDNA used 5'RACE (with 10-nucleotide random UMIs). One entry per CDR3 protein results from TCRdb running MiXCR on the 5' RACE reads. The sample holds 50,000 to 80,000 distinct CDR3 sequences, less than 5.5% seen once. This sample is part of a study of neurological immune-mediated disorders. Study results and limitations: TCR-beta repertoires seemed private in all groups, with no expanded CDR3 amino acid sequences shared. The study found the most TCR clonal expansion in HTLV-1-associated myelopathy and the least in multiple sclerosis, below healthy controls. A possible signature appeared as one related-CDR3 cluster, in which phylogenetic grouping placed the repertoires of 18 of 34 multiple sclerosis patients.

The length of the CDR3 is 19 residues. The chain combines TRBV21-1 with TRBJ2-3; the table's D call, TRBD1, was not checked against the DNA. TRBV21-1 is given as a pseudogene. The origin of this receptor is a man aged 25 to 40 with multiple sclerosis. The specimen sequenced was PBMCs. CDR3 in amino acids: CASSKVRGETEGTTDTQYF. The CDR3 nucleotides are TGTGCCAGCAGCAAAGTAAGGGGGGAGACAGAGGGGACCACAGATACGCAGTATTTT.